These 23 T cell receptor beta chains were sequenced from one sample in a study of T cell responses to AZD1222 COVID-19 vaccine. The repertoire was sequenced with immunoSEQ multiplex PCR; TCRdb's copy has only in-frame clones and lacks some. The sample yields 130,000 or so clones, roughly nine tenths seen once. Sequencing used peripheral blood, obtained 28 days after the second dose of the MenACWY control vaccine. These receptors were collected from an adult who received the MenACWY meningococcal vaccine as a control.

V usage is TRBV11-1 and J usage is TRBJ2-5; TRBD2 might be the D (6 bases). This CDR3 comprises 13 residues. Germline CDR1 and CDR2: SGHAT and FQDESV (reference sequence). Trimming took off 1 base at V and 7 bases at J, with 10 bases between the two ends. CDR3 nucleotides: TGTGCCAGCAGCTTAGGTCGGGGGTCGACCCAGTACTTC. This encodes CASSLGRGSTQYF.

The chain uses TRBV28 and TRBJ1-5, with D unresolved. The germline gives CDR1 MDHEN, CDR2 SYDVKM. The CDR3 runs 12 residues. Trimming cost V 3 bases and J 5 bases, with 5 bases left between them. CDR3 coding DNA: TGTGCCAGCAGTTTGAGGGATCAGCCCCAGCATTTT. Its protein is CASSLRDQPQHF. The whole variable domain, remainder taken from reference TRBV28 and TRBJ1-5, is DVKVTQSSRYLVKRTGEKVFLECVQDMDHENMFWYRQDPGLGLRLIYFSYDVKMKEKGDIPEGYSVSREKKERFSLILESASTNQTSMYLCASSLRDQPQHFGDGTRLSIL.

CDR3 nucleotide sequence: TGTGCCAGCAGCCTAGGGGGTCGAGCTTTCTTT. It encodes CASSLGGRAFF. The V and J genes are TRBV3-1 (or the pseudogene TRBV3-2) and TRBJ1-1; possibly TRBD1 for D (6 bases). This CDR3 has 11 amino acids. The germline V and J ends were trimmed by 4 bases and 10 bases, with 10 bases remaining between them. Germline V gives CDR1 LGHDT, CDR2 YNNKEL (reference sequence).

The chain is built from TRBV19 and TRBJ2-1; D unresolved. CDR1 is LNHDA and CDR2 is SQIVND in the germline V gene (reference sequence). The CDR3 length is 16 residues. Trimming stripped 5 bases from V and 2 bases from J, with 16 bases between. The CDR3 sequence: CASSPTVSGPYNEQFF. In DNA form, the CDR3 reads TGTGCCAGTAGTCCTACGGTCTCGGGCCCCTACAATGAGCAGTTCTTC.

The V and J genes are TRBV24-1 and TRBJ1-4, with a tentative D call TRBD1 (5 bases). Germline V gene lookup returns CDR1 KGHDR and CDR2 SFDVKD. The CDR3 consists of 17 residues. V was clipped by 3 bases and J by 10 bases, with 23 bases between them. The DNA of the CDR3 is TGTGCCACCAGTGATCCACCCAGGACTGAGGGGATAGGAAAACTGTTTTTT. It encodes CATSDPPRTEGIGKLFF.

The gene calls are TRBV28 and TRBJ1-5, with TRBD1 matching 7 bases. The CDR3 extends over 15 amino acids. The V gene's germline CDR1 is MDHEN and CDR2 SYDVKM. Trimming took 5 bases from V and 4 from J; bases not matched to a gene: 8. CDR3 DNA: TGTGCCAGCAGTGCCGGGACAGAGAGAAATCAGCCCCAGCATTTT. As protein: CASSAGTERNQPQHF.

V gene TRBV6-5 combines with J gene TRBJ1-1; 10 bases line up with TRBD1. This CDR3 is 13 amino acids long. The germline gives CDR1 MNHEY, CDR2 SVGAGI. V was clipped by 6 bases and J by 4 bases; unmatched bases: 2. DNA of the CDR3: TGTGCCAGCAGGGACAGGGGGGGCACTGAAGCTTTCTTT. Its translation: CASRDRGGTEAFF.

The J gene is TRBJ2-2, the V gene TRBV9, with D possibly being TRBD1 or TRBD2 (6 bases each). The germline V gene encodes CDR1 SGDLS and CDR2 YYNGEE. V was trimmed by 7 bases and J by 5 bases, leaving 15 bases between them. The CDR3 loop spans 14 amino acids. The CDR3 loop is CASGRTVETGELFF. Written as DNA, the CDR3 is TGTGCCAGCGGGAGGACAGTAGAGACCGGGGAGCTGTTTTTT.

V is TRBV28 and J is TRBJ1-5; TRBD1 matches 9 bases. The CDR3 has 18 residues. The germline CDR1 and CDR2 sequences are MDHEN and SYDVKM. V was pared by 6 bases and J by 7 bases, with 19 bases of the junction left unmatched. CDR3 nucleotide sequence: TGTGCCAGCAGAGATATAACAGGGGGCGCGTCTGAGGGCCAGCCCCAGCATTTT. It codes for CASRDITGGASEGQPQHF.

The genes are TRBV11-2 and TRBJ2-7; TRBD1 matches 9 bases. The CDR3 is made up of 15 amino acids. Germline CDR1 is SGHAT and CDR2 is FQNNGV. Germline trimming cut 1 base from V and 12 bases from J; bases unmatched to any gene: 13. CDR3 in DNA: TGTGCCAGCAGCTTAGGGACCGGGACAGGGCTAATTGCGTACTTC. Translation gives CASSLGTGTGLIAYF.

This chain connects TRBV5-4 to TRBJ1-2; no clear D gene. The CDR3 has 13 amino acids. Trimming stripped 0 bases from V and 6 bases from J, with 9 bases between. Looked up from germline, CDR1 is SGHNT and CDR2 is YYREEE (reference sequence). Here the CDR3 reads CASSLEAADGYTF. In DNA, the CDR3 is TGTGCCAGCAGCTTGGAGGCAGCAGATGGCTACACCTTC.

CDR3 DNA sequence: TGTGCCAGCTCCCGCACCCGTTCGGGGACTGAAGCTTTCTTT. The encoded protein is CASSRTRSGTEAFF. The chain has TRBV6-5 and TRBJ1-1; D gene ambiguous. Looked up from germline, CDR1 is MNHEY and CDR2 is SVGAGI. V dropped 8 bases and J dropped 5 bases, with 18 bases sitting between them. This CDR3 spans 14 amino acids.

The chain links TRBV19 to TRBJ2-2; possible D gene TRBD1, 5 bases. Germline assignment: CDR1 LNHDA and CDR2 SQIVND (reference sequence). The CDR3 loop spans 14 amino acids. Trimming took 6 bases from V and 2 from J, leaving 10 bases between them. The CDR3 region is CASRRQPNTGELFF. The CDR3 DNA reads TGTGCCAGTAGACGACAGCCCAACACCGGGGAGCTGTTTTTT.

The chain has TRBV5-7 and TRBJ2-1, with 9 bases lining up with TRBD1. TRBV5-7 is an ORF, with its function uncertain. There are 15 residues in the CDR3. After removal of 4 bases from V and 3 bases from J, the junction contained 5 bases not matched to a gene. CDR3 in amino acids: CASSRDRVGYNEQFF. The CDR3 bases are TGTGCCAGCAGCCGGGACAGGGTGGGCTACAATGAGCAGTTCTTC.

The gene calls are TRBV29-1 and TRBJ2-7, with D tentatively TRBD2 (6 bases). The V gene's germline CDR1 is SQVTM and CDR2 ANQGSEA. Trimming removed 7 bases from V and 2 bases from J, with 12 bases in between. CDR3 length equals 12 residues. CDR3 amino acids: CSAHSGAYEQYF. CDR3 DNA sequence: TGCAGCGCCCATAGCGGAGCCTACGAGCAGTACTTC.

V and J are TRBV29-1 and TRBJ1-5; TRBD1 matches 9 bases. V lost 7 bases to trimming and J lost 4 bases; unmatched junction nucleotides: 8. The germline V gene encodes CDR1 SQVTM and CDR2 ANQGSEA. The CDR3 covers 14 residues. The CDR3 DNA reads TGCAGCGGAGGGGACAGGGAAAAGAATCAGCCCCAGCATTTT. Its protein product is CSGGDREKNQPQHF.

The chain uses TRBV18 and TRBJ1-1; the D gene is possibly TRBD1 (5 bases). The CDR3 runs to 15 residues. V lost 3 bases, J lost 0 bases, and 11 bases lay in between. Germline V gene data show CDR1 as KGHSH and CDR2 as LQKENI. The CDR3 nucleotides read TGTGCCAGCTCACCGATATCAGGGCTGAACACTGAAGCTTTCTTT. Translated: CASSPISGLNTEAFF.

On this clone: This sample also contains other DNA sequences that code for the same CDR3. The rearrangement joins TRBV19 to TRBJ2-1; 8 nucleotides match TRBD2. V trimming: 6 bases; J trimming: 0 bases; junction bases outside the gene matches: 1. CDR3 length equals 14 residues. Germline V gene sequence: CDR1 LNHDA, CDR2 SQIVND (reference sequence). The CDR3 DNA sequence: TGTGCCAGTAGAGGGACTAGCTCCTACAATGAGCAGTTCTTC. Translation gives CASRGTSSYNEQFF.

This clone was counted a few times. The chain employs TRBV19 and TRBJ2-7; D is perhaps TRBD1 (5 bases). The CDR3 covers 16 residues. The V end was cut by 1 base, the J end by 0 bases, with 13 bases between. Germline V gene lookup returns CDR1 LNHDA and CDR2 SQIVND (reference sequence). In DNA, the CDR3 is TGTGCCAGTAGTATAGGATGGGGCGGAAGCTCCTACGAGCAGTACTTC. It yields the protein CASSIGWGGSSYEQYF.

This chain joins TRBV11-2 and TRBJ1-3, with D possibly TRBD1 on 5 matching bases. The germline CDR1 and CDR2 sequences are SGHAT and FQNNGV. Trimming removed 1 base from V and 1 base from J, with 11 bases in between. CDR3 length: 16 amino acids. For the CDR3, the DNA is TGTGCCAGCAGCTTAGCGGTAGGGGAGTCTGGAAACACCATATATTTT. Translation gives CASSLAVGESGNTIYF.

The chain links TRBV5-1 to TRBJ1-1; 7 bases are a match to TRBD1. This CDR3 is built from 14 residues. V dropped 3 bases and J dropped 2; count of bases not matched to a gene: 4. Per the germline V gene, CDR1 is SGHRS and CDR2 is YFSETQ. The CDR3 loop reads CASSSGQINTEAFF. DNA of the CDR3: TGCGCCAGCAGCTCGGGACAGATAAACACTGAAGCTTTCTTT.

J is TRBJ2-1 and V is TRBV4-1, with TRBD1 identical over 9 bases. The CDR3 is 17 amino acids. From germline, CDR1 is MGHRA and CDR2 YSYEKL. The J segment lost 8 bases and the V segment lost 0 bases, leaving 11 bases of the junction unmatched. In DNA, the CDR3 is TGCGCCAGCAGCCAAGATCTAGTAGGGACAGGGAGTCATGAGCAGTTCTTC. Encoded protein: CASSQDLVGTGSHEQFF.

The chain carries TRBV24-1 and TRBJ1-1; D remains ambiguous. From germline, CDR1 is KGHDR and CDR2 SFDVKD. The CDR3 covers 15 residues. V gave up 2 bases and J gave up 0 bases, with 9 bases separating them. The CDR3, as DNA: TGTGCCACCAGTGATTCTTCCGATTTGAACACTGAAGCTTTCTTT. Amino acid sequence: CATSDSSDLNTEAFF.